This T cell receptor (beta chain) was identified during a study of T cell repertoires and HLA-DP antigens. On the study more broadly: Transduced HeLa cells presented HLA-DP to CD4+ T cells. Versus self, one alloantigen differed at one groove amino acid, the other at roughly eleven.

There are 17 residues in the CDR3. J lost 5 bases, V lost 5 bases, and 11 bases had no gene match. Germline V CDR1 and CDR2: SEHNR, FQNEAQ (reference sequence). Here immunoSEQ multiplex PCR was the method, and the copy in TCRdb shows in-frame clones only, minus some. The sample lists about 110,000 clones, 80% to 95% occurring once. This clone was seen a single time. Its cognate antigen is unknown. The sequencing input was CD4+ T cells from PBMCs. This clonotype was sampled from a woman between 18 and 29 years old in good health and CMV-seronegative. The genes are TRBV7-9 and TRBJ2-5; 13 nucleotides agree with TRBD2. CDR3 sequence (DNA): TGTGCCAGCAGCCCAAACTTTGGACTAGCGGGGGCGGAGACCCAGTACTTC. It encodes CASSPNFGLAGAETQYF.